The 24 T cell receptor beta chains listed next were all sequenced from one sample in a study of memory CD4+ T cells and cytomegalovirus serostatus. The sort gate was single viable CD3+CD4+CD8-CD45RO+ cells for memory CD4+ T cells. Here immunoSEQ multiplex PCR was the method, and the copy in TCRdb shows in-frame clones only, minus some. The sample lists 40,000 to 60,000 clones; just under 80% were seen once. Sequenced input: memory CD4+ T cells from blood. These receptors came from an adult in good health and CMV-seronegative.

The genes are TRBV19 and TRBJ1-6; D ambiguous. Deletions cut 7 bases from V and 5 bases from J, with 6 bases between. The CDR3 is 12 residues long. The V gene's germline CDR1 is LNHDA and CDR2 SQIVND (reference sequence). CDR3 in amino acids: CASNANNSPLHF. The CDR3 DNA is TGTGCCAGTAACGCCAATAATTCACCCCTCCACTTT.

V and J are TRBV4-1 and TRBJ1-2; TRBD1 agrees at 7 bases. CDR3 length equals 16 residues. The V segment lost 1 base and the J segment 0 bases; nucleotides outside the gene matches: 5. CDR1 and CDR2 (germline): MGHRA, YSYEKL. CDR3 nucleotides: TGCGCCAGCAGCCAAGGCGTGACAGGGCCTAACTATGGCTACACCTTC. Its translation is CASSQGVTGPNYGYTF.

V usage is TRBV29-1 and J usage is TRBJ2-2, with 7 bases identical to TRBD1. Unmatched junction bases numbered 1, after V lost 5 bases and J lost 1 base. The CDR3 extends over 13 amino acids. The V gene's germline CDR1 is SQVTM and CDR2 ANQGSEA. The CDR3 loop reads CSVRQGNTGELFF. The CDR3 DNA sequence: TGCAGCGTTAGACAGGGGAACACCGGGGAGCTGTTTTTT.

The V call is TRBV27, the J call TRBJ2-1, with a possible D match to TRBD2 (6 bases). Germline loops: CDR1 MNHEY, CDR2 SMNVEV (reference sequence). This CDR3 is built from 16 residues. Trimming shortened V by 5 bases and J by 9 bases, and 23 bases separated the two germline ends. CDR3 DNA: TGTGCCAGCAGTGGCTTGACTAGTCGATTGAACATTGAGCAGTTCTTC. It codes for CASSGLTSRLNIEQFF.

This clone was recorded only once. This chain connects TRBV10-3 to TRBJ2-2, with D possibly TRBD1 on 6 matching bases. V dropped 8 bases and J dropped 1 base, with 11 bases sitting between them. This CDR3 is 14 amino acids long. CDR1 is ENHRY, CDR2 SYGVKD, per germline. The CDR3: CAISEQGNTGELFF. The CDR3 DNA is TGTGCCATCTCAGAACAGGGGAACACCGGGGAGCTGTTTTTT.

The chain combines TRBV19 with TRBJ2-7, with D possibly being TRBD1 (5 bases). Looked up from germline, CDR1 is LNHDA and CDR2 is SQIVND (reference sequence). The length of the CDR3 is 15 residues. Trimming took 1 base from V and 3 from J, leaving 13 bases between them. In nucleotides, the CDR3 is TGTGCCAGTAGTATAGTCGGACACCCTCGCTACGAGCAGTACTTC. It is translated as CASSIVGHPRYEQYF.

The CDR3 region is CASSLALDYEQYF. DNA for the CDR3: TGTGCCAGCAGCTTAGCGCTAGACTACGAGCAGTACTTC. This chain joins TRBV7-6 and TRBJ2-7; D uncertain. From germline, CDR1 is SGHVS and CDR2 FNYEAQ. Trimming left V 0 bases short and J 3 bases short, with 6 bases between. The CDR3 spans 13 residues.

The chain carries TRBV19 and TRBJ1-1, with D possibly being TRBD1 (5 bases). V dropped 2 bases and J dropped 2 bases, with 12 bases sitting between them. This CDR3 spans 15 amino acids. Germline CDR1 LNHDA, CDR2 SQIVND (reference sequence). The CDR3 loop is CASSIQPGPNTEAFF. CDR3 DNA: TGTGCCAGTAGTATACAGCCAGGGCCTAACACTGAAGCTTTCTTT.

V is TRBV6-6 and J is TRBJ2-1, with 11 bases that match TRBD2. Germline V gene lookup returns CDR1 MNHNY and CDR2 SVGAGI (reference sequence). The CDR3 is 15 residues long. The junction had 1 base not matched to a gene; V was cut back by 0 bases and J by 6 bases. CDR3: CASSYSSGGGNEQFF. The CDR3 bases are TGTGCCAGCAGTTACTCTAGCGGGGGGGGCAATGAGCAGTTCTTC.

V and J are TRBV4-1 and TRBJ1-2; 8 nucleotides align to TRBD1. The CDR3 totals 22 residues. Looked up from germline, CDR1 is MGHRA and CDR2 is YSYEKL. Germline trimming cut 3 bases from V and 3 bases from J; bases unmatched to any gene: 27. This CDR3 reads CASSHLVPAGRESGQGDYGYTF. The CDR3 nucleotides read TGCGCCAGCAGCCATCTTGTCCCAGCAGGGAGGGAAAGCGGACAGGGCGACTATGGCTACACCTTC.

The chain links TRBV10-2 to TRBJ2-5; TRBD2 is a possible D gene (5 bases). The germline CDR1 and CDR2 sequences are WSHSY and SAAADI. The CDR3 length is 13 residues. Trimming removed 6 bases at V and 4 bases at J, with 12 bases between. The CDR3 DNA is TGCGCCAGCAGAAGATCGGAGGCAGAGACCCAGTACTTC. Protein product: CASRRSEAETQYF.

The rearrangement links TRBV7-8 to TRBJ1-2, with 7 bases fitting TRBD1. CDR1 SGHVS and CDR2 FQNEAQ come from the germline V gene. Trimming at V came to 4 bases and at J to 3 bases, leaving 5 bases not matched to a gene. The CDR3 is 14 residues long. CDR3: CASSSPGQYYGYTF. CDR3 DNA: TGTGCCAGCAGCTCTCCGGGACAGTACTATGGCTACACCTTC.

This chain uses TRBV19 with TRBJ2-3; 8 bases match TRBD2. Germline assignment: CDR1 LNHDA and CDR2 SQIVND (reference sequence). This CDR3 region has 15 residues. The trim removed 5 bases at V and 4 bases at J, leaving 8 bases unmatched. The CDR3 sequence: CASSDGGRIPDTQYF. The CDR3 DNA sequence: TGTGCCAGTAGTGATGGCGGGAGGATCCCAGATACGCAGTATTTT. The entire variable domain, with the rest obtained from reference TRBV19 and TRBJ2-3, is as follows: DGGITQSPKYLFRKEGQNVTLSCEQNLNHDAMYWYRQDPGQGLRLIYYSQIVNDFQKGDIAEGYSVSREKKESFPLTVTSAQKNPTAFYLCASSDGGRIPDTQYFGPGTRLTVL.

There are a few counts of this clone. CDR3: CASSRANTEAFF. In DNA, the CDR3 is TGTGCCAGTAGTAGGGCCAACACTGAAGCTTTCTTT. This rearrangement joins TRBV19 to TRBJ1-1; D uncertain. Germline lookup yields CDR1 LNHDA and CDR2 SQIVND (reference sequence). The V gene lost 4 bases and the J gene lost 2 bases, with 5 bases spanning the gap. The CDR3 spans 12 residues. The complete variable domain, with remaining parts taken from reference TRBV19 and TRBJ1-1, reads DGGITQSPKYLFRKEGQNVTLSCEQNLNHDAMYWYRQDPGQGLRLIYYSQIVNDFQKGDIAEGYSVSREKKESFPLTVTSAQKNPTAFYLCASSRANTEAFFGQGTRLTVV.

On this clone: Other DNA variants within this sample encode the same CDR3. The chain carries TRBV20-1 and TRBJ2-3, with D possibly being TRBD2 (5 bases). The germline gives CDR1 DFQATT, CDR2 SNEGSKA (reference sequence). V shed 6 bases and J shed 1 base, with 5 bases lying between them. CDR3 length equals 11 residues. The CDR3 sequence is CSAEGTDTQYF. DNA for the CDR3: TGCAGTGCGGAGGGCACAGATACGCAGTATTTT.

V is TRBV5-6 and J is TRBJ1-6; 10 nucleotides line up with TRBD1. V lost 4 bases, J lost 5 bases, and 9 bases stayed unmatched. Looked up from germline, CDR1 is SGHDT and CDR2 is YYEEEE. The CDR3 has 17 residues. The CDR3 DNA sequence: TGTGCCAGCAGCCTTGACAGGGGGCGAATAGATAATTCACCCCTCCACTTT. This gives the protein CASSLDRGRIDNSPLHF. Full variable domain (outside the CDR3, taken from reference TRBV5-6 and TRBJ1-6): DAGVTQSPTHLIKTRGQQVTLRCSPKSGHDTVSWYQQALGQGPQFIFQYYEEEERQRGNFPDRFSGHQFPNYSSELNVNALLLGDSALYLCASSLDRGRIDNSPLHFGNGTRLTVT.

The rearrangement links TRBV6-1 to TRBJ2-1; 10 bases are a match to TRBD1. The CDR3 runs 15 residues. V was pared by 2 bases and J by 6 bases, with 4 bases of the junction left unmatched. From germline, CDR1 is MNHNS and CDR2 SASEGT. CDR3 DNA sequence: TGTGCCAGCAGTGAAATAGGGACAGGGGTCAATGAGCAGTTCTTC. It is translated as CASSEIGTGVNEQFF.

The chain links TRBV30 to TRBJ1-1, with 8 bases lining up with TRBD1. CDR1 is GTSNPN and CDR2 is SVGIG in the germline V gene (reference sequence). V shed 5 bases and J 6 bases; nucleotides not matched to a gene: 11. This CDR3 region has 14 residues. CDR3 amino acids: CAWSPRGRGPEAFF. Written as DNA, the CDR3 is TGTGCCTGGTCCCCCAGGGGGCGAGGTCCTGAAGCTTTCTTT. The full variable domain, with the rest looked up from reference TRBV30 and TRBJ1-1, is SQTIHQWPATLVQPVGSPLSLECTVEGTSNPNLYWYRQAAGRGLQLLFYSVGIGQISSEVPQNLSASRPQDRQFILSSKKLLLSDSGFYLCAWSPRGRGPEAFFGQGTRLTVV.

This chain uses TRBV5-1 with TRBJ2-2; TRBD1 is a possible D gene (5 bases). In germline, CDR1 is SGHRS, CDR2 YFSETQ. CDR3 length: 15 amino acids. Between the trimmed V and J ends, which lost 2 bases and 2 bases, there was a span of 10 bases. CDR3 coding DNA: TGCGCCAGCAGCTTCCTGGGGCCTAACACCGGGGAGCTGTTTTTT. Translated, it gives CASSFLGPNTGELFF. The variable domain in full, completed from reference TRBV5-1 and TRBJ2-2, reads KAGVTQTPRYLIKTRGQQVTLSCSPISGHRSVSWYQQTPGQGLQFLFEYFSETQRNKGNFPGRFSGRQFSNSRSEMNVSTLELGDSALYLCASSFLGPNTGELFFGEGSRLTVL.

This clone was counted between two and nine times. V and J are TRBV6-1 and TRBJ2-3; D gene ambiguous. The CDR3 has 15 residues. Trimming cost V 1 base and J 6 bases, with 14 bases left between them. CDR1 and CDR2 (germline): MNHNS, SASEGT. The CDR3 sequence is CASSEDRQKTDTQYF. The CDR3 DNA sequence: TGTGCCAGCAGTGAAGACCGTCAGAAAACGGATACGCAGTATTTT.

The V call is TRBV5-1, the J call TRBJ1-1; no reliable D call. The germline V gene has CDR1 SGHRS and CDR2 YFSETQ. This CDR3 contains 16 residues. Between the trimmed V and J ends, which lost 1 base and 2 bases, there was a span of 15 bases. The CDR3 nucleotides are TGCGCCAGCAGCTTGCTCCCGGGTTCCCGAAACACTGAAGCTTTCTTT. Protein sequence: CASSLLPGSRNTEAFF.

The V call is TRBV5-8, the J call TRBJ1-3, with D possibly TRBD1 on 5 matching bases. The CDR3 contains 15 residues. The V end was cut by 0 bases, the J end by 10 bases, with 17 bases between. Germline CDR1 SGHTS, CDR2 YDEGEE. Here the CDR3 reads CASSLGQGWETTIYF. The DNA of the CDR3 is TGTGCCAGCAGCTTGGGGCAGGGATGGGAAACGACCATATATTTT.

This rearrangement joins TRBV7-2 to TRBJ1-4; D unresolved. The length of the CDR3 is 15 residues. Trimming shortened V by 4 bases and J by 0 bases, and 9 bases separated the two germline ends. CDR1 and CDR2 (germline): SGHTA, FQGNSA. This CDR3 reads CASSSARATNEKLFF. CDR3 nucleotide sequence: TGTGCCAGCAGCTCCGCAAGAGCAACTAATGAAAAACTGTTTTTT.

The chain has TRBV27 and TRBJ2-2, with TRBD1 matching over 12 bases. The germline gives CDR1 MNHEY, CDR2 SMNVEV (reference sequence). V was pared by 3 bases and J by 7 bases, with 24 bases of the junction left unmatched. The CDR3 spans 22 residues. The CDR3 bases are TGTGCCAGCAGTTTCGGGGGTTGGGGGACAGGGGGCCGTAATAAGCGTGGCGGGGAGCTGTTTTTT. This codes for CASSFGGWGTGGRNKRGGELFF.